The 32 T cell receptor beta chains below all came from one sample that was sequenced in a study. TCRdb analysed the RT-PCR reads with MiXCR anew, one entry per CDR3 protein. The table has hundreds of thousands of distinct CDR3 sequences, over 12% seen once. The source material was memory CD4+ T cells from blood. The receptor source for this set is a female donor in good health, serving as a healthy control.

This clonotype has ten or more counts. This chain connects TRBV12-3 or TRBV12-4 to TRBJ2-2, with no clear D. The CDR3 is 14 amino acids. The CDR3 spells CESRPLYPTGELFF. The CDR3 bases are TGTGAATCCAGGCCTCTATATCCTACCGGGGAGCTGTTTTTT.

This clonotype has a count of ten or more. The chain has TRBV15 and TRBJ1-2; D gene uncertain. V was shortened by 0 bases and J by 3 bases, with 14 bases between the two germline ends. Germline V gene data show CDR1 as LNHNV and CDR2 as YYDKDF (reference sequence). The CDR3 runs to 16 residues. The DNA for the CDR3 is TGTGCCACCAGCAGAGATCCCGGGAACCACGACTATGGCTACACCTTC. Its protein is CATSRDPGNHDYGYTF.

This clonotype has a handful of counts. V is TRBV20-1 and J is TRBJ2-3; TRBD2 matches at 12 bases. Per the germline V gene, CDR1 is DFQATT and CDR2 is SNEGSKA (reference sequence). V lost 5 bases to trimming and J lost 2 bases; unmatched junction nucleotides: 11. The CDR3 is 17 residues long. CDR3 sequence: CSAQYRLAGGVTDTQYF. CDR3 sequence (DNA): TGCAGTGCTCAGTACCGCCTAGCGGGGGGGGTCACAGATACGCAGTATTTT.

The J gene is TRBJ2-1, the V gene TRBV5-1; D may be TRBD1 or TRBD2 (5 bases each). This CDR3 comprises 14 residues. Trimming left V 4 bases short and J 3 bases short, with 11 bases between. The V gene's germline CDR1 is SGHRS and CDR2 YFSETQ. The CDR3 DNA sequence: TGCGCCAGCAGCGGGACCCTAAACTACAATGAGCAGTTCTTC. It translates to CASSGTLNYNEQFF.

This clonotype was seen a few times. The CDR3 DNA sequence: TGTGCCACCGGGTTTGGGATAAACACTGAAGCTTTCTTT. This codes for CATGFGINTEAFF. The rearrangement links TRBV24-1 to TRBJ1-1, with D hard to call. The CDR3 loop spans 13 amino acids. Germline assignment: CDR1 KGHDR and CDR2 SFDVKD. The V and J ends lost 9 bases and 2 bases respectively, with 12 bases between them.

This clonotype was detected a few times. This sequence joins TRBV9 and TRBJ2-7, with 9 bases that match TRBD2. The CDR3 contains 16 residues. Germline trimming cut 2 bases from V and 3 bases from J; bases unmatched to any gene: 9. In germline, CDR1 is SGDLS, CDR2 YYNGEE. CDR3 DNA sequence: TGTGCCAGCAGCGTGAGTGGTAGCGGGAGTTACTACGAGCAGTACTTC. As protein: CASSVSGSGSYYEQYF.

The V and J genes are TRBV10-3 and TRBJ1-1, with D uncertain. V lost 3 bases and J 8 bases, leaving 10 bases between the germline ends. The germline CDR1 and CDR2 sequences are ENHRY and SYGVKD. The CDR3 is 12 residues long. The CDR3 DNA reads TGTGCCATCAGTGACTCGGGTGCGGAAGCTTTCTTT. Protein product: CAISDSGAEAFF.

This clonotype was found a few times. The chain carries TRBV27 and TRBJ2-1, with D hard to call. The CDR3 is 13 amino acids. Trimming pared 3 bases from V and 4 bases from J, leaving 7 bases between. Germline values: CDR1 MNHEY, CDR2 SMNVEV (reference sequence). The CDR3, as DNA: TGTGCCAGCAGTTTTCTGCAGTACAATGAGCAGTTCTTC. This encodes CASSFLQYNEQFF.

This clonotype was seen a handful of times. The J gene is TRBJ2-7, the V gene TRBV12-3 or TRBV12-4; D may match TRBD1 or TRBD2 (5 bases each). Trimming stripped 5 bases from V and 1 base from J, with 21 bases between. The CDR3 extends over 17 amino acids. The CDR3 nucleotides read TGTGCCAGCAGTGCCCGGGACGGAAGGTCGAAGTCCTACGAGCAGTACTTC. This encodes CASSARDGRSKSYEQYF.

This clonotype occurred a few times. The gene calls are TRBV6-5 and TRBJ1-1; TRBD1 agrees at 11 bases. Germline V gene data show CDR1 as MNHEY and CDR2 as SVGAGI. The trim removed 6 bases at V and 0 bases at J, leaving 6 bases unmatched. The CDR3 spans 16 residues. For the CDR3, the DNA is TGTGCCAGCAGAATCGGACAGGGGGCTTTGAACACTGAAGCTTTCTTT. It is translated as CASRIGQGALNTEAFF.

This clonotype was seen ten or more times. The chain combines TRBV4-1 with TRBJ1-1; perhaps TRBD1 as D (5 bases). Germline V gene sequence: CDR1 MGHRA, CDR2 YSYEKL. V gave up 0 bases and J gave up 1 base, with 12 bases separating them. The CDR3 runs 16 residues. In nucleotides, the CDR3 is TGCGCCAGCAGCCAAGACCCTCCGGGGGGGAACACTGAAGCTTTCTTT. Translating it yields CASSQDPPGGNTEAFF.

Only a few counts were recorded for this clonotype. The chain couples TRBV20-1 to TRBJ2-1; D gene ambiguous. The CDR3 spans 13 residues. Trimming stripped 1 base from V and 8 bases from J, with 12 bases between. Germline values: CDR1 DFQATT, CDR2 SNEGSKA (reference sequence). Here the CDR3 DNA reads TGCAGTGCTAGAGCCCCCGATGGCGATGAGCAGTTCTTC. Translation gives CSARAPDGDEQFF.

The rearrangement links TRBV27 to TRBJ1-4; tentatively, D is TRBD1 (6 bases). With 5 bases removed from V and 8 bases from J, the gap between germline ends came to 15 bases. Germline V lookup: CDR1 MNHEY, CDR2 SMNVEV (reference sequence). The CDR3 has 14 residues. The CDR3 sequence is CASSRVGGDEKLFF. The CDR3 DNA is TGTGCCAGCAGTCGTGTGGGGGGCGACGAAAAACTGTTTTTT.

The V and J genes are TRBV7-2 and TRBJ2-1; 9 nucleotides agree with TRBD2. This CDR3 contains 15 residues. Germline CDR1 is SGHTA and CDR2 is FQGNSA. The ends lost 6 bases at V and 8 bases at J; junction bases unmatched: 11. The CDR3 reads CASRVRAGGGDEQFF. The CDR3, as DNA: TGTGCCAGCAGGGTCCGCGCGGGAGGGGGGGATGAGCAGTTCTTC.

This clonotype has a count of ten or more. The V call is TRBV20-1, the J call TRBJ2-5; no firm D call. Germline lookup yields CDR1 DFQATT and CDR2 SNEGSKA (reference sequence). The V end was cut by 4 bases, the J end by 1 base, with 16 bases between. This CDR3 contains 15 residues. CDR3 in amino acids: CSATVWVIGQETQYF. The CDR3 region has the DNA TGCAGTGCTACTGTTTGGGTTATCGGCCAAGAGACCCAGTACTTC.

The J gene is TRBJ2-1, the V gene TRBV18; 7 positions match TRBD2. This CDR3 spans 15 amino acids. Trimming removed 2 bases from V and 10 bases from J; junction bases left unmatched: 11. Germline V gives CDR1 KGHSH, CDR2 LQKENI. The CDR3 protein is CASSPLGRALAEQFF. DNA for the CDR3: TGTGCCAGCTCACCATTAGGGAGGGCCCTCGCCGAGCAGTTCTTC.

This clonotype was counted only a few times. The chain joins TRBV29-1 to TRBJ1-5, with D unresolved. Trimming stripped 5 bases from V and 0 bases from J, with 11 bases between. There are 14 residues in the CDR3. CDR1 SQVTM and CDR2 ANQGSEA come from the germline V gene. This CDR3 reads CSVRETNSNQPQHF. CDR3 coding DNA: TGCAGCGTTCGCGAGACCAATAGCAATCAGCCCCAGCATTTT. Supplemented by reference TRBV29-1 and TRBJ1-5, the full variable domain reads SAVISQKPSRDICQRGTSLTIQCQVDSQVTMMFWYRQQPGQSLTLIATANQGSEATYESGFVIDKFPISRPNLTFSTLTVSNMSPEDSSIYLCSVRETNSNQPQHFGDGTRLSIL.

Many counts were recorded for this clonotype. This chain uses TRBV20-1 with TRBJ2-3, with D possibly TRBD2 on 6 matching bases. The length of the CDR3 is 14 residues. Trimming removed 0 bases at V and 2 bases at J, with 9 bases between. In germline, CDR1 is DFQATT, CDR2 SNEGSKA (reference sequence). CDR3: CSARDPGVTDTQYF. Here the CDR3 DNA reads TGCAGTGCTAGAGATCCGGGAGTCACAGATACGCAGTATTTT.

This clonotype has more than one count but fewer than ten. CDR3 nucleotides: TGTGCCATCAGTCAGACAGTGACCTATGGCTACACCTTC. It translates to CAISQTVTYGYTF. The rearrangement links TRBV10-3 to TRBJ1-2; TRBD1 is a possible D gene (5 bases). The germline gives CDR1 ENHRY, CDR2 SYGVKD. The V end was cut by 5 bases, the J end by 4 bases, with 11 bases between. The CDR3 is made up of 13 amino acids.

This clonotype occurred a few times. DNA for the CDR3: TGTGCCAGCAGCTTAGAGGGGGTCGGGGAGCTGTTTTTT. This gives the protein CASSLEGVGELFF. This chain connects TRBV7-2 to TRBJ2-2; maybe TRBD1 (6 bases). This CDR3 region has 13 residues. The ends were cut back, 1 base at V and 7 bases at J, with 7 bases in the middle. Germline V gene sequence: CDR1 SGHTA, CDR2 FQGNSA.

In its sample, this clonotype was seen a few times. The chain recombines TRBV6-1 with TRBJ1-2; 9 bases agree with TRBD1. Trimming took 2 bases from V and 5 from J; bases not matched to a gene: 3. Germline V gene sequence: CDR1 MNHNS, CDR2 SASEGT. The CDR3 is 14 residues long. DNA of the CDR3: TGTGCCAGCAGTGAATTTGGGACAGGGTATGGCTACACCTTC. Translation: CASSEFGTGYGYTF.

The V and J genes are TRBV11-2 and TRBJ1-3; 8 bases map to TRBD1. CDR1 SGHAT and CDR2 FQNNGV come from the germline V gene. V lost 0 bases, J lost 8 bases, and 6 bases stayed unmatched. This CDR3 has 15 amino acids. The CDR3 is CASSLEGRGRDTIYF. The CDR3 DNA reads as TGTGCCAGCAGCTTAGAGGGCAGGGGGCGCGACACCATATATTTT.

This clonotype was seen a few times. The CDR3 loop reads CASSLTGDPNTGELFF. CDR3 nucleotides: TGTGCCAGCTCACTAACAGGGGATCCGAACACCGGGGAGCTGTTTTTT. The J gene is TRBJ2-2, the V gene TRBV18; TRBD1 aligns across 7 bases. This CDR3 spans 16 amino acids. The V segment lost 4 bases and the J segment 0 bases; nucleotides outside the gene matches: 5. Germline assignment: CDR1 KGHSH and CDR2 LQKENI.

This clonotype was found a few times. The CDR3 DNA sequence: TGTGCCAGCAGTTTTGCAGGGGGAGGTCAGCCCCAGCATTTT. It translates to CASSFAGGGQPQHF. The chain joins TRBV12-3 or TRBV12-4 to TRBJ1-5; 7 positions match TRBD1. Trimming took 3 bases from V and 6 from J; bases not matched to a gene: 5. This CDR3 is 14 amino acids long.

This clonotype was counted at least ten times. The rearrangement joins TRBV15 to TRBJ1-1; D remains unclear. This CDR3 region has 13 residues. V dropped 1 base and J dropped 6 bases, with 9 bases sitting between them. Germline-derived CDR1 and CDR2 are LNHNV and YYDKDF (reference sequence). CDR3 loop: CATSRVRVSEAFF. The CDR3 DNA is TGTGCCACCAGCAGAGTTCGGGTATCTGAAGCTTTCTTT. Full variable domain (outside the CDR3, taken from reference TRBV15 and TRBJ1-1): DAMVIQNPRYQVTQFGKPVTLSCSQTLNHNVMYWYQQKSSQAPKLLFHYYDKDFNNEADTPDNFQSRRPNTSFCFLDIRSPGLGDTAMYLCATSRVRVSEAFFGQGTRLTVV.

This chain joins TRBV27 and TRBJ2-7; D possibly corresponds to TRBD1 (6 bases). The length of the CDR3 is 12 residues. In germline, CDR1 is MNHEY, CDR2 SMNVEV (reference sequence). With 6 bases removed from V and 6 bases from J, the gap between germline ends came to 12 bases. The CDR3 loop is CASRKQGSEQYF. The CDR3 DNA reads as TGTGCCAGCAGGAAGCAGGGGTCCGAGCAGTACTTC.

This sequence joins TRBV20-1 and TRBJ2-3, with a possible D match to TRBD2 (7 bases). Germline CDR1 is DFQATT and CDR2 is SNEGSKA (reference sequence). This CDR3 has 15 residues. V lost 1 base to trimming and J lost 4 bases, with 15 bases between them. For the CDR3, the DNA is TGCAGTGCTAGAGTACACCGGGGGGCCGCAGATACGCAGTATTTT. The encoded protein is CSARVHRGAADTQYF.

This clonotype was detected only a few times. The chain combines TRBV10-2 with TRBJ2-7; tentatively, D is TRBD1 (6 bases). Germline CDR1 reads WSHSY; CDR2 reads SAAADI. This CDR3 region has 13 residues. V was clipped by 7 bases and J by 6 bases, with 16 bases between them. In nucleotides, the CDR3 is TGCGCCAGCATGACTCAGGGGTTGACCGAGCAGTACTTC. Amino acid sequence: CASMTQGLTEQYF.

This clonotype showed up many times. This rearrangement joins TRBV4-2 to TRBJ2-7; D uncertain. CDR1 and CDR2 (germline): LGHNA, YNFKEQ. The CDR3 sequence is 15 residues long. V lost 3 bases and J 3 bases, leaving 15 bases between the germline ends. The CDR3 protein is CASSQSPETHYEQYF. The CDR3 bases are TGTGCCAGCAGCCAGAGCCCTGAGACACACTACGAGCAGTACTTC.

This clonotype was counted only a few times. The chain couples TRBV6-1 to TRBJ2-7, with TRBD2 matching over 14 bases. The trim removed 9 bases at V and 4 bases at J, leaving 14 bases unmatched. The CDR3 is made up of 17 amino acids. CDR1 and CDR2 from the germline V gene are MNHNS and SASEGT. The CDR3 sequence: CASGGQGTSGSLYEQYF. CDR3 DNA: TGTGCCAGTGGTGGACAGGGGACTAGCGGGAGTCTGTACGAGCAGTACTTC.

In the case of this clonotype: An end of the junction differs from the germline gene, which may be a read error. The rearrangement uses TRBV12-3 or TRBV12-4 and TRBJ1-5; no definite D call. The CDR3 loop spans 14 amino acids. The CDR3 here is CASSFSASYQHQHF. Here the CDR3 DNA reads TGTGCCAGCAGTTTTAGTGCCTCTTATCAGCACCAGCATTTT.

This clonotype has just a few counts. The J gene is TRBJ1-4, the V gene TRBV7-9; D remains unclear. There are 14 residues in the CDR3. Trimming took off 6 bases at V and 4 bases at J, with 12 bases between the two ends. The germline V gene encodes CDR1 SEHNR and CDR2 FQNEAQ (reference sequence). The CDR3: CASRAYHVNEKLFF. The CDR3 coding sequence is TGTGCCAGCAGAGCTTATCACGTTAATGAAAAACTGTTTTTT.